One sample yielded the 20 T cell receptor beta chains listed below, sequenced in a study of blood T cell repertoires in COVID-19. Profiled with immunoSEQ multiplex PCR; TCRdb holds only in-frame clones, not every one. This table holds 350,000 to 400,000 clones, roughly 90% found once. Sequenced material: peripheral blood. The receptor set was obtained from a woman in her 30s with COVID-19, enrolled during active disease.

This clone was observed a few times. The chain has TRBV4-3 and TRBJ2-7; 10 nucleotides agree with TRBD2. Germline assignment: CDR1 LGHNA and CDR2 YSLEER. The CDR3 spans 17 residues. The trim removed 4 bases at V and 0 bases at J, leaving 9 bases unmatched. In DNA form, the CDR3 reads TGCGCCAGCAGCCGAGTATTTAGCGGGGGGCCCTCCTACGAGCAGTACTTC. The encoded protein is CASSRVFSGGPSYEQYF.

The chain uses TRBV9 and TRBJ1-6; D remains unclear. The CDR3 covers 12 residues. Germline V gives CDR1 SGDLS, CDR2 YYNGEE. V was clipped by 3 bases and J by 5 bases, with 3 bases between them. The CDR3 region has the DNA TGTGCCAGCAGCGGAGATAATTCACCCCTCCACTTT. It specifies CASSGDNSPLHF.

The chain has TRBV5-1 and TRBJ1-4, with 10 bases matching TRBD1. The CDR3 has 13 amino acids. J lost 8 bases, V lost 4 bases, and 2 bases had no gene match. In germline, CDR1 is SGHRS, CDR2 YFSETQ. In nucleotides, the CDR3 is TGCGCCAGCAGCAAGGGACAGGGGGAAAAACTGTTTTTT. Translation: CASSKGQGEKLFF. Full variable domain (missing parts from reference TRBV5-1 and TRBJ1-4): KAGVTQTPRYLIKTRGQQVTLSCSPISGHRSVSWYQQTPGQGLQFLFEYFSETQRNKGNFPGRFSGRQFSNSRSEMNVSTLELGDSALYLCASSKGQGEKLFFGSGTQLSVL.

As for this clone: Other DNA sequences of this sample code for an identical CDR3. V and J are TRBV2 and TRBJ1-5, with D uncertain. This CDR3 region has 13 residues. The V end lost 6 bases, the J end lost 0 bases, and 6 bases lay between the germline ends. From germline, CDR1 is SNHLY and CDR2 FYNNEI. The CDR3 spells CASRADSNQPQHF. The CDR3 DNA sequence: TGTGCCAGCAGGGCTGATAGCAATCAGCCCCAGCATTTT.

This chain uses TRBV3-1 (or the pseudogene TRBV3-2) with TRBJ2-7, with 8 bases matching TRBD1. Germline V gives CDR1 LGHDT, CDR2 YNNKEL (reference sequence). The junction had 3 bases not matched to a gene; V was cut back by 3 bases and J by 2 bases. This CDR3 spans 14 amino acids. The CDR3 nucleotides read TGTGCCAGCAGCCAGGACAGGGACGCCTACGAGCAGTACTTC. Translation gives CASSQDRDAYEQYF.

This rearrangement joins TRBV7-9 to TRBJ2-1; 9 nucleotides line up with TRBD2. The CDR3 sequence is 16 residues long. Germline V CDR1 and CDR2: SEHNR, FQNEAQ (reference sequence). V lost 1 base and J lost 4; bases outside the gene matches: 5. The CDR3 loop reads CASSLGSGRVYNEQFF. The DNA of the CDR3 is TGTGCCAGCAGCTTAGGTAGCGGGAGAGTTTACAATGAGCAGTTCTTC.

The rearrangement joins TRBV7-2 to TRBJ1-1; D is undetermined. The length of the CDR3 is 14 residues. Germline V lookup: CDR1 SGHTA, CDR2 FQGNSA. Trimming removed 5 bases at V and 3 bases at J, with 13 bases between. Here the CDR3 reads CASSPTWQDTEAFF. DNA for the CDR3: TGTGCCAGCAGCCCAACGTGGCAGGACACTGAAGCTTTCTTT.

This clone has a single count. This chain links TRBV29-1 with TRBJ2-1; 10 nucleotides line up with TRBD1. The CDR3 loop spans 15 amino acids. Germline V gives CDR1 SQVTM, CDR2 ANQGSEA. With V trimmed by 7 bases and J by 2 bases, 8 bases remained unmatched. CDR3 in DNA: TGCAGCGGCGCCCCGGGACAGGGGACCTACAATGAGCAGTTCTTC. Its protein is CSGAPGQGTYNEQFF.

The rearrangement joins TRBV4-2 to TRBJ2-3, with 11 positions matching TRBD2. The CDR3 is made up of 19 amino acids. The V and J ends lost 0 bases and 0 bases, in that order; junction bases with no gene match: 8. Germline CDR1 reads LGHNA; CDR2 reads YNFKEQ. The CDR3 here is CASSQDPLAGGGSTDTQYF. In DNA, the CDR3 is TGTGCCAGCAGCCAAGATCCCCTAGCGGGGGGCGGGAGCACAGATACGCAGTATTTT.

This chain links TRBV7-6 with TRBJ2-1; no clear D. CDR3 length equals 14 residues. In germline, CDR1 is SGHVS, CDR2 FNYEAQ. Trimming left V 3 bases short and J 9 bases short, with 15 bases between. The CDR3 region is CASSFSTYRREQFF. CDR3 bases: TGTGCCAGCAGCTTTTCGACTTACCGACGTGAGCAGTTCTTC.

V is TRBV5-6 and J is TRBJ2-1, with a possible D match to TRBD1 (6 bases). Germline CDR1 reads SGHDT; CDR2 reads YYEEEE. The V end was cut by 4 bases, the J end by 6 bases, with 20 bases between. The CDR3 loop spans 16 amino acids. CDR3 bases: TGTGCCAGCAGCATACAGGGAACGGGGAGAATCAATGAGCAGTTCTTC. Translation: CASSIQGTGRINEQFF.

The chain has TRBV5-4 and TRBJ2-3; 9 bases fit TRBD1. The CDR3 runs 15 residues. The germline V gene encodes CDR1 SGHNT and CDR2 YYREEE (reference sequence). V trimming: 4 bases; J trimming: 0 bases; junction bases outside the gene matches: 3. The CDR3 DNA sequence: TGTGCCAGCAGCATCGGGACAGGGAGCACAGATACGCAGTATTTT. Translated, it gives CASSIGTGSTDTQYF.

V is TRBV27 and J is TRBJ1-2; 10 bases line up with TRBD1. Germline lookup yields CDR1 MNHEY and CDR2 SMNVEV (reference sequence). This CDR3 comprises 14 residues. After removal of 6 bases from V and 2 bases from J, the junction contained 3 bases not matched to a gene. As DNA, the CDR3 is TGTGCCAGCAGGGGGACAGGGGAGAACTATGGCTACACCTTC. It translates to CASRGTGENYGYTF.

This clone occurred once. This chain uses TRBV19 with TRBJ2-1, with D possibly being TRBD2 (5 bases). Germline V gene sequence: CDR1 LNHDA, CDR2 SQIVND (reference sequence). Trimming cost V 4 bases and J 2 bases, with 9 bases left between them. CDR3 length equals 14 residues. The CDR3 region is CASSTGLAYNEQFF. The DNA of the CDR3 is TGTGCCAGTAGTACGGGGTTAGCCTACAATGAGCAGTTCTTC.

V gene TRBV5-4 combines with J gene TRBJ2-1, with D unclear. V lost 2 bases to trimming and J lost 0 bases, with 9 bases between them. Per the germline V gene, CDR1 is SGHNT and CDR2 is YYREEE (reference sequence). This CDR3 is built from 15 residues. CDR3 nucleotide sequence: TGTGCCAGCAGCTTCGAGGCCAGCTCCTACAATGAGCAGTTCTTC. Its protein product is CASSFEASSYNEQFF. The entire variable domain, with the rest obtained from reference TRBV5-4 and TRBJ2-1, is as follows: ETGVTQSPTHLIKTRGQQVTLRCSSQSGHNTVSWYQQALGQGPQFIFQYYREEENGRGNFPPRFSGLQFPNYSSELNVNALELDDSALYLCASSFEASSYNEQFFGPGTRLTVL.

The genes are TRBV6-5 and TRBJ2-1; TRBD2 is a possible D gene (5 bases). This CDR3 has 13 residues. Trimming took off 5 bases at V and 9 bases at J, with 14 bases between the two ends. CDR1 is MNHEY and CDR2 is SVGAGI in the germline V gene. The CDR3 spells CASSPNLAVEQFF. CDR3 sequence (DNA): TGTGCCAGCAGTCCTAACCTAGCTGTTGAGCAGTTCTTC.

The chain uses TRBV7-9 and TRBJ2-5, with D perhaps TRBD1 (6 bases). This CDR3 has 14 amino acids. Germline CDR1 and CDR2: SEHNR and FQNEAQ (reference sequence). V gave up 1 base and J gave up 5 bases, with 11 bases separating them. The CDR3 region has the DNA TGTGCCAGCAGCTTAGGGGGGCCGGGGGAGACCCAGTACTTC. It yields the protein CASSLGGPGETQYF.

The rearrangement joins TRBV6-1 to TRBJ2-2; 9 nucleotides agree with TRBD1. The ends lost 7 bases at V and 5 bases at J; junction bases unmatched: 8. In germline, CDR1 is MNHNS, CDR2 SASEGT. This CDR3 is 15 amino acids long. CDR3 loop: CASTPRDRATGELFF. DNA for the CDR3: TGTGCCAGCACGCCCCGGGACAGGGCAACCGGGGAGCTGTTTTTT.

The V gene is TRBV6-5, the J gene TRBJ1-2, with 9 nucleotides matching TRBD1. The CDR3 totals 15 residues. The germline gives CDR1 MNHEY, CDR2 SVGAGI. The J segment lost 4 bases and the V segment lost 7 bases, leaving 10 bases of the junction unmatched. CDR3 sequence (DNA): TGTGCCAGCACTTCACAGGGGGCGCACGGCTATGGCTACACCTTC. The encoded protein is CASTSQGAHGYGYTF.

CDR3 residues: CASSTRTGGINTEAFF. CDR3 coding DNA: TGTGCCAGTAGTACCCGGACAGGGGGTATAAACACTGAAGCTTTCTTT. V and J are TRBV19 and TRBJ1-1, with 10 bases identical to TRBD1. Germline-derived CDR1 and CDR2 are LNHDA and SQIVND (reference sequence). With V trimmed by 4 bases and J by 2 bases, 7 bases remained unmatched. CDR3 length: 16 residues.